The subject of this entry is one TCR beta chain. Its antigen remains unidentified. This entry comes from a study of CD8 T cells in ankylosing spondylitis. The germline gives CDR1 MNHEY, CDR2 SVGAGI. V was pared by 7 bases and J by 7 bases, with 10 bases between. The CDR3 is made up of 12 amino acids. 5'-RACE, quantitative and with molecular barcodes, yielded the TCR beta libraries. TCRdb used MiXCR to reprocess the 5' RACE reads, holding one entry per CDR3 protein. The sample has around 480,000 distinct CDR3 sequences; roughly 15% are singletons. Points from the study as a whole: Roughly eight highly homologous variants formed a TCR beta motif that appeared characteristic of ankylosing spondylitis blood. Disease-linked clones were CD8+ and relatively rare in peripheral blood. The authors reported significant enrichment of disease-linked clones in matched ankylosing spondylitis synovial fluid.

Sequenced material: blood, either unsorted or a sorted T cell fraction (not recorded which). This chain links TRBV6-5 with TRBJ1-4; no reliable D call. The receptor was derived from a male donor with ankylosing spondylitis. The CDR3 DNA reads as TGTGCCAGCAAAGGTCCCCTTGAAAAACTGTTTTTT. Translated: CASKGPLEKLFF.